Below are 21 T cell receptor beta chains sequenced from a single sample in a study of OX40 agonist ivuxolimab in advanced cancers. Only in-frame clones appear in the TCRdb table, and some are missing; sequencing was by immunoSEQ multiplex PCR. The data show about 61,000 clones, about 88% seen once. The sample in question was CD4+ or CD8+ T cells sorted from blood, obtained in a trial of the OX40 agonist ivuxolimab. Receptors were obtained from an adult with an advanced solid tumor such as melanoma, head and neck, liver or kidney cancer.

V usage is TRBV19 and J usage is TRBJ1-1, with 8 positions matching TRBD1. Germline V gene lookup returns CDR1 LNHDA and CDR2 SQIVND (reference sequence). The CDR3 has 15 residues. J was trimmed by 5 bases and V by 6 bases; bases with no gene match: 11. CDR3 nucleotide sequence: TGTGCCAGTAGCAAGGGGACAGGTTATGCAACTGAAGCTTTCTTT. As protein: CASSKGTGYATEAFF.

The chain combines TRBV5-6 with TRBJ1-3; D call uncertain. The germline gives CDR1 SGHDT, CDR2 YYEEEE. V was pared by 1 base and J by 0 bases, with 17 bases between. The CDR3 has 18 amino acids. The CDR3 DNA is TGTGCCAGCAGCTTGTTTAGCTCACTAGCCCGCTCTGGAAACACCATATATTTT. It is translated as CASSLFSSLARSGNTIYF.

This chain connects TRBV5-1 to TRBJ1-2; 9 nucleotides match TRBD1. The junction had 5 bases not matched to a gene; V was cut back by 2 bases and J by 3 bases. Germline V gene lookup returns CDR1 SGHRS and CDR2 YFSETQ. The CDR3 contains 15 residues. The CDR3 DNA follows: TGCGCCAGCAGCTTACAGGGGGCGAGGGACTATGGCTACACCTTC. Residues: CASSLQGARDYGYTF. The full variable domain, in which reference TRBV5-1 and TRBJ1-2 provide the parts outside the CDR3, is KAGVTQTPRYLIKTRGQQVTLSCSPISGHRSVSWYQQTPGQGLQFLFEYFSETQRNKGNFPGRFSGRQFSNSRSEMNVSTLELGDSALYLCASSLQGARDYGYTFGSGTRLTVV.

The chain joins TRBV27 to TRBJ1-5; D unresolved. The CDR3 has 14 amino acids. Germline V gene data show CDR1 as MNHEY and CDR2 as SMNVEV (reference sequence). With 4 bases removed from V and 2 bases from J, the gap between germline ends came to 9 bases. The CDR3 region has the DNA TGTGCCAGCAGTTATGTGGGCCGCAATCAGCCCCAGCATTTT. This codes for CASSYVGRNQPQHF.

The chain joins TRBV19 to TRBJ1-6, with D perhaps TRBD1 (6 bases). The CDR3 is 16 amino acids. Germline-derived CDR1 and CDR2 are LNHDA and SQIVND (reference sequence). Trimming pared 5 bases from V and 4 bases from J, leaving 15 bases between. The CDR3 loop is CASSRGGPGYNSPLHF. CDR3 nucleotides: TGTGCCAGTAGTCGAGGGGGGCCGGGATATAATTCACCCCTCCACTTT.

For the CDR3, the DNA is TGTGCCAGCAGTACGGTGAATAGCAATCAGCCCCAGCATTTT. This gives the protein CASSTVNSNQPQHF. J is TRBJ1-5 and V is TRBV28; unclear D gene. Trimming stripped 5 bases from V and 0 bases from J, with 8 bases between. In germline, CDR1 is MDHEN, CDR2 SYDVKM. This CDR3 has 14 amino acids.

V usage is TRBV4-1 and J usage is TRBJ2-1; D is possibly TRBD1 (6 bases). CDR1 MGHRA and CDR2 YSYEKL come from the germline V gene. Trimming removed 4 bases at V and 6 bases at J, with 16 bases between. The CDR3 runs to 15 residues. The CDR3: CASSLSTGMGNEQFF. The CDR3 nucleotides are TGCGCCAGCAGCCTATCGACAGGCATGGGCAATGAGCAGTTCTTC.

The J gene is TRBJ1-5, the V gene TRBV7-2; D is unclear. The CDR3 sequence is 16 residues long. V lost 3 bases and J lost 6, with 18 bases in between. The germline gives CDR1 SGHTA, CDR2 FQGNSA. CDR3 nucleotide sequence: TGTGCCAGCAGCTTGCAAGGCTCCCCGAGAGGTCAGCCCCAGCATTTT. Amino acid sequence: CASSLQGSPRGQPQHF.

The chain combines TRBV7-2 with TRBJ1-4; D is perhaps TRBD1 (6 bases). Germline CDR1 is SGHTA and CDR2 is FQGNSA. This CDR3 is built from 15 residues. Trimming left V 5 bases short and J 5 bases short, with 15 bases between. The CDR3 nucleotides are TGTGCCAGCAGCCCCCCGGGGGCCCCGAATGAAAAACTGTTTTTT. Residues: CASSPPGAPNEKLFF. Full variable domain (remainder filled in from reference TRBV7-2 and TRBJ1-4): GAGVSQSPSNKVTEKGKDVELRCDPISGHTALYWYRQSLGQGLEFLIYFQGNSAPDKSGLPSDRFSAERTGGSVSTLTIQRTQQEDSAVYLCASSPPGAPNEKLFFGSGTQLSVL.

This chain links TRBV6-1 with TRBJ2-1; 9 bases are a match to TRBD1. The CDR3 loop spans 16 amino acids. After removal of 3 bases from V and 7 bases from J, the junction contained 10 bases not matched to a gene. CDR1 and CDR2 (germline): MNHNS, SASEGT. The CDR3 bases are TGTGCCAGCAGTGAGACAGGGACAGGGCGGCAGAATGAGCAGTTCTTC. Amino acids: CASSETGTGRQNEQFF.

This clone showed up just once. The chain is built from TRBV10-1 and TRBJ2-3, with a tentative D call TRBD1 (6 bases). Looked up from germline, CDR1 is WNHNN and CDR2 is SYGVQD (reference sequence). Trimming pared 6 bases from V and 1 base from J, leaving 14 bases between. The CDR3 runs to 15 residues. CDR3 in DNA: TGCGCCAGCAGCCGAGGGGCAGGGGGCACAGATACGCAGTATTTT. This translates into CASSRGAGGTDTQYF.

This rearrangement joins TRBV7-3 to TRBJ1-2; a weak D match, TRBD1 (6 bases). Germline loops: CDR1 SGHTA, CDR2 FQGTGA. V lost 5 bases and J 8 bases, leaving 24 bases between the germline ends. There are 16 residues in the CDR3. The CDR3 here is CASSPRGGAMINGYTF. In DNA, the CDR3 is TGTGCCAGCAGCCCAAGGGGGGGCGCGATGATAAACGGCTACACCTTC.

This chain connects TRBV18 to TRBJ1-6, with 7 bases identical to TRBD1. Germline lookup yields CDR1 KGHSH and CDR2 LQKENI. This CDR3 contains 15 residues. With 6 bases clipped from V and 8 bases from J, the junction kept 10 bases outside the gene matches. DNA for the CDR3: TGTGCCAGCTCGGCCGGGACAGAGCTTCATTCACCCCTCCACTTT. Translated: CASSAGTELHSPLHF.

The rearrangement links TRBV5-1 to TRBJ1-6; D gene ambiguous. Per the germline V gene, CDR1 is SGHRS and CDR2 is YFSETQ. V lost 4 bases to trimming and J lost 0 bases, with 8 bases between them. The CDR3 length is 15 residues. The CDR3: CASSIAGSYNSPLHF. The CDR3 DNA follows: TGCGCCAGCAGCATAGCGGGCTCCTATAATTCACCCCTCCACTTT.

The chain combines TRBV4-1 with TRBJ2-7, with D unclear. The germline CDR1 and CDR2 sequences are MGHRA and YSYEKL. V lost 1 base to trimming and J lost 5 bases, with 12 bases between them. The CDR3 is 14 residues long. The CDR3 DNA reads TGCGCCAGCAGCCAAGGGCTGTTCCCCAACGAGCAGTACTTC. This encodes CASSQGLFPNEQYF.

The CDR3 loop is CASTRTVVYEQYF. The CDR3 region has the DNA TGTGCCAGCACCCGGACAGTAGTCTACGAGCAGTACTTC. The V and J genes are TRBV7-9 and TRBJ2-7, with D perhaps matching TRBD1 (6 bases). The germline V gene encodes CDR1 SEHNR and CDR2 FQNEAQ (reference sequence). With 7 bases removed from V and 3 bases from J, the gap between germline ends came to 13 bases. The CDR3 is made up of 13 amino acids.

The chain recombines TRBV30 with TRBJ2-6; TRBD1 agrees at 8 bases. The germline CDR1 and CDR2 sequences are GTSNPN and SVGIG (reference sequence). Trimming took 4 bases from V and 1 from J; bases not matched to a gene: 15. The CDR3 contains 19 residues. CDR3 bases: TGTGCCTGGACCCGCCTCCGACAGGGGTTATTGTCTGGGGCCAACGTCCTGACTTTC. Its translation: CAWTRLRQGLLSGANVLTF.

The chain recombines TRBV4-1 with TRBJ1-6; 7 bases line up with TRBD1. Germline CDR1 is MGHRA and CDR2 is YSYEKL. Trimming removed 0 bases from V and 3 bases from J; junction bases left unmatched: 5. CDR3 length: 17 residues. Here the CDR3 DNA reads TGCGCCAGCAGCCAAGATTGGGGGGACAGCTATAATTCACCCCTCCACTTT. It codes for CASSQDWGDSYNSPLHF.

CDR3 amino acids: CASSLSQGSGGYTF. CDR3 sequence (DNA): TGTGCCAGCAGTTTGTCTCAGGGGTCCGGTGGCTACACCTTC. V usage is TRBV28 and J usage is TRBJ1-2; the D gene is possibly TRBD1 (6 bases). Germline V lookup: CDR1 MDHEN, CDR2 SYDVKM. Trimming removed 3 bases at V and 7 bases at J, with 15 bases between. The CDR3 is 14 residues long.

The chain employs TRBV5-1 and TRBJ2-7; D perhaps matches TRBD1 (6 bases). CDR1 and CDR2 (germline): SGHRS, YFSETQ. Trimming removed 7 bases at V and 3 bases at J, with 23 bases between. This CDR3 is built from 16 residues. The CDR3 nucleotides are TGCGCCAGCGCAGTAACGGCGCAGGGGACGAGCTACGAGCAGTACTTC. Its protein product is CASAVTAQGTSYEQYF.

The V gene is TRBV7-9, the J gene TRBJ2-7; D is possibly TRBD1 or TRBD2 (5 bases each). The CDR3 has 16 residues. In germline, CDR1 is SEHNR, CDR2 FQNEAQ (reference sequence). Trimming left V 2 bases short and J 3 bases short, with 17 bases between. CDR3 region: CASSLYPAGGFYEQYF. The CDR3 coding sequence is TGTGCCAGCAGCTTATACCCCGCTGGGGGTTTCTACGAGCAGTACTTC.